This T cell receptor (beta chain) was identified during a study of tumor-infiltrating lymphocytes in primary liver carcinoma. This CDR3 has 13 amino acids. CDR1 and CDR2 from the germline V gene are MNHEY and SVGAGI. Unsorted bulk tissue (roughly 19-31 mg) underwent RNA and DNA co-extraction. Subjects presented with primary liver carcinoma managed by surgical resection. General study results and limits: Tumor region pairs outstripped tumor-adjacent and tumor-blood pairs in overlap.

In the case of this clonotype: What it binds is not known. The junction does not match germline at one end; this may be a read error.

Researchers generated TCR beta cDNA from roughly 500 ng of total RNA, relying on a constant-region primer. Libraries of TCR beta came from three nested multiplex PCR rounds with slightly modified ARM-PCR. Each of the first two PCR rounds ran roughly 10 cycles with TRBV1-TRBV30 forward and C-beta reverse primers. TCRdb reprocessed the multiplex PCR reads with MiXCR, giving one entry per CDR3 protein. The table lists tens of thousands of distinct CDR3 sequences, over 60% of them singletons. The source is a man aged 35-49 years with primary liver carcinoma and hepatitis B virus infection. The specimen was liver tumor tissue from sampling region 4. Subset in this sample: tumor region T4, right-lateral pole. V usage is TRBV6-5 and J usage is TRBJ2-3; D unclear. Here the CDR3 reads CASSLQNTDTQYF. DNA for the CDR3: TGTGCCAGCAGTCTCCAGAACACAGATACGCAGTATTTC.